Here is one T cell receptor (beta chain) with its context. The data originate from a study of blood T cell repertoires in COVID-19. About the research overall: The cDNA or gDNA used as material had been derived from T cells, B-cell-depleted T cells, or PBMCs.

Original handling: Amplification with reference gene primers provided the estimates of nucleated cell counts. This table comes from immunoSEQ multiplex PCR, and its TCRdb copy is limited to in-frame clones, with some not included. The V and J calls and clone size come from that table; D and trimming were worked out from the DNA. The data show about 170,000 clones, with around 80% seen just once and under 3% held by the top ten. V was pared by 5 bases and J by 6 bases, with 14 bases between. Looked up from germline, CDR1 is LNHDA and CDR2 is SQIVND (reference sequence). The CDR3 totals 14 residues. J is TRBJ2-1 and V is TRBV19; perhaps TRBD1 as D (6 bases). The TCR originated in a woman aged 60-75 years with acute or convalescent COVID-19. The sequenced sample consisted of peripheral blood. CDR3 residues: CASSLTGLTNEQFF. The CDR3 nucleotides read TGTGCCAGTAGTCTGACAGGACTGACCAATGAGCAGTTCTTC.